This TCR beta chain appears in the sequencing data of a study of cytomegalovirus exposure and HLA in healthy donors. Background on the study: Early released data comprised around 85 million unique TCRs from HLA-typed donors. Study results and caveats: Later genetic work tied a missense DCLRE1C variant to beta-chain V and J trimming. Productive status was seen about 87% or about 30% of the time for most TCR beta V segments in an earlier analysis.

With 60 Vbeta and 13 Jbeta primers, the PCR was carried out. Authors' methods: Later, tens of millions of unique TCR beta chains were counted in an analysis, and 10 million to 12 million of them were shared. Profiled with immunoSEQ multiplex PCR; TCRdb holds only in-frame clones, not every one. The V and J calls and clone size come from that table; D and trimming were worked out from the DNA. The data contain about 130,000 clones, around 80% of them singletons. This CDR3 contains 16 residues. Germline V lookup: CDR1 WSHSY, CDR2 SAAADI. Trimming removed 6 bases at V and 1 base at J, with 19 bases between. This clone was counted a few times. As yet, its antigen is unknown.

The chain carries TRBV10-2 and TRBJ2-7; possibly TRBD2 for D (6 bases). This receptor was obtained from a female donor in good health and CMV-seronegative. The sample was PBMCs. As DNA, the CDR3 is TGCGCCAGCAGGGACTACAACAGCCCTATATCCTACGAGCAGTACTTC. Translating it yields CASRDYNSPISYEQYF.